Included here is one T cell receptor (beta chain) sequence, with context. Its target is unknown. The source of the sample is a study of shared clonotypes between healthy human individuals. Broader study findings: Few donors limited the genetic and exposure-history diversity represented.

The repertoire was sequenced with immunoSEQ multiplex PCR; TCRdb's copy has only in-frame clones and lacks some. The sample includes roughly 450,000 clones, approximately 79% of them seen just once. The specimen sequenced was PBMCs. The receptor comes from a woman in her forties in good health. Some clones in this sample may be carry-over from other donors' samples.

CDR3 sequence reads: CASSGLAPTDTQYF. The DNA of the CDR3 is TGTGCCAGCAGCGGACTAGCGCCCACAGATACGCAGTATTTT. The V and J genes are TRBV9 and TRBJ2-3; 8 positions agree with TRBD2. The ends lost 3 bases at V and 2 bases at J; junction bases unmatched: 2. CDR1 and CDR2 (germline): SGDLS, YYNGEE. The CDR3 is 14 amino acids.